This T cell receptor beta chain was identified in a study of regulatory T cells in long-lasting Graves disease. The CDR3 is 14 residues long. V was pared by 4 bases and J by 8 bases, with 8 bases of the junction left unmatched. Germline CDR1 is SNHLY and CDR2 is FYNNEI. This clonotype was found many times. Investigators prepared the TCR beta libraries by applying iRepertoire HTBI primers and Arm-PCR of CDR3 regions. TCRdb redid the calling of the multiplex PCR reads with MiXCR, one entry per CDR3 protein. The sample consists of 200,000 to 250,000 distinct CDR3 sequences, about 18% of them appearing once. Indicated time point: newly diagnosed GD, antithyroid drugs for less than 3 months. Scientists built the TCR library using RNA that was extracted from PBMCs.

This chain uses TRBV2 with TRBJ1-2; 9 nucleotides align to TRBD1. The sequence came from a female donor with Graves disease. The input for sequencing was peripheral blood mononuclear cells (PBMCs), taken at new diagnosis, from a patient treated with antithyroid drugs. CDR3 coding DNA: TGTGCCAGCAGTGGGACAGGGGATTTTTGGGGCTACACCTTC. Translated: CASSGTGDFWGYTF. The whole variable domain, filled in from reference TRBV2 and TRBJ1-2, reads EPEVTQTPSHQVTQMGQEVILRCVPISNHLYFYWYRQILGQKVEFLVSFYNNEISEKSEIFDDQFSVERPDGSNFTLKIRSTKLEDSAMYFCASSGTGDFWGYTFGSGTRLTVV.